This section outlines one T cell receptor (beta chain) sequence together with its context. As yet, its antigen is unknown. This entry is derived from a study of shared clonotypes between healthy human individuals. Across the study: CD4 naive cells filled three plates per donor, CD4 memory three, CD8 naive two and CD8 memory one. Study conclusions and caveats: Sequencing depth was predicted to influence how clonotypes are shared among donors.

In the naive CD8 group, cells lacked CD45RO and were positively selected for CCR7, so terminally differentiated effector memory CD45RA+ cells were left out. Recent vaccinations or acute infections were absent in the healthy HIV-negative adult donors. Clones were sequenced by immunoSEQ multiplex PCR, and TCRdb holds only the in-frame ones, with some missing. The sample includes about 2.2 million clones, about 92% of them seen just once. This clonotype originated in a man aged 18 to 29 in good health. Some clones in this sample may be carry-over from other donors' samples. Sequenced: naive CD8+ T cells from PBMCs.

The CDR3 bases are TGTGCCAGCAGCTTGGGGACTAGCTTGGATGAGCAGTTCTTC. Protein: CASSLGTSLDEQFF. The chain employs TRBV7-3 and TRBJ2-1, with 9 nucleotides matching TRBD2. CDR3 length: 14 amino acids. The germline V gene has CDR1 SGHTA and CDR2 FQGTGA. The V and J ends lost 3 bases and 8 bases, in that order; junction bases with no gene match: 5.